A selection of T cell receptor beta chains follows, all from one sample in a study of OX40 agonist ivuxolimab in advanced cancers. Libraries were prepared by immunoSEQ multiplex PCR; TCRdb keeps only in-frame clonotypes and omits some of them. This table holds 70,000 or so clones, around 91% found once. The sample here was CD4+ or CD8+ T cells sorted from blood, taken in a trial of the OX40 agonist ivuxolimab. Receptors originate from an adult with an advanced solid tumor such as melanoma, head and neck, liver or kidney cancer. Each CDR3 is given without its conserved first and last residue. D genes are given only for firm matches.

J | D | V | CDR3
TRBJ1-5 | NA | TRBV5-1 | ASSPGEGQPQH
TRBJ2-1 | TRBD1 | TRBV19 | ASKGVGGAYNEQF
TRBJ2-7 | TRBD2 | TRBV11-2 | ASSIPYKRDYEQY
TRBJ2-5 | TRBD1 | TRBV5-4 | ASSRIQGSETQY
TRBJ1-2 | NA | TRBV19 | ASRRVGVDGYT
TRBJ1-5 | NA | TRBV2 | ASSVDGDQPQH
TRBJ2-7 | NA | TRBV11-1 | ASSLGGMTYEQY
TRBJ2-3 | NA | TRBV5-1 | ASSPGQVRTDTQY
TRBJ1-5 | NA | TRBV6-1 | ASSEWRGASNQPQH
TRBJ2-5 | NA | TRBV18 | ASSVRDSWETQY
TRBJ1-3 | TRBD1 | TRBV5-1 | ASSEGGTGGNTIY
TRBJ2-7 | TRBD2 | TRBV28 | ASRERGVSYEQY
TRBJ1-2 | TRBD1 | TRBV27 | ASSLYGAGGNYGYT
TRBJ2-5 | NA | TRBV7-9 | ASSFGSGQETQY
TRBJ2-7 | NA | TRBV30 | AWNIKGGNYEQY
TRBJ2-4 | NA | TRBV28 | ASSLVGQSHIQY
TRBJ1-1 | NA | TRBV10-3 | AISEQAHNTEAF
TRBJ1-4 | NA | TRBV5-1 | ASSLGSATNEKLF
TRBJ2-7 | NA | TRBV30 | ACGQLYEQY
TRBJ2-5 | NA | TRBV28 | ASSNLAVETQY
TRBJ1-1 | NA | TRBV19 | ASSITRDGAAF
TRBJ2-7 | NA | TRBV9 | ASSVAPDPGYEQY
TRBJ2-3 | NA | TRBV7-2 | ASRPGRTTDTQY
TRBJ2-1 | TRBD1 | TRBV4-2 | ASSVNRGVTYNEQF
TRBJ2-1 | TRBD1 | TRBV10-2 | ASSDLGTGMRNEQF
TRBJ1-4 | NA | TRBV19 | ASSPLRGTNEKLF
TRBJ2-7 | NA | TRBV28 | ASSFSYSLLGDYEQY
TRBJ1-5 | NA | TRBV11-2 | ASSLFGSNQPQH
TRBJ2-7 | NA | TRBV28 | ASRTTGTFSYEQY
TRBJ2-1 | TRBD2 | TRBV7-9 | ASSGPGGRQF
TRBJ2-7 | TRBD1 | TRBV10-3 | ASQQGATYEQY
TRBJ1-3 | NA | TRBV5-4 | ASSLTGDGNTIY
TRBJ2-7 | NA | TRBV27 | ASSLSARAYEQY
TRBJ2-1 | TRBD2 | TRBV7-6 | ASSLTGGKGEQF
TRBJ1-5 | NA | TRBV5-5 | ASSLASGPQH
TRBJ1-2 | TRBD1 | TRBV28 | ASSSAGGYGYT
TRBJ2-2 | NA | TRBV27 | ASSFLTANTGELF
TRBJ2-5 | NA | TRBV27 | ASSNRWGRQETQY
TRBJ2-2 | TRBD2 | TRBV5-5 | ASSLGPGGNTGELF
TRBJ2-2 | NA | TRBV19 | ASSILPSRGPGELF
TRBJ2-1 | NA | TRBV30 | AWDVFYNEQF